The 21 T cell receptor beta chains presented below share a single source sample, sequenced in a study of blood T cell repertoires in COVID-19. Produced via immunoSEQ multiplex PCR; TCRdb's table is partial and in-frame only. The sample includes some 340,000 clones, 90% to 95% of them seen just once. Material: PBMCs or T cells enriched from blood (not recorded which). These receptor sequences come from a woman in her 30s who had been exposed to COVID-19.

The CDR3 nucleotides are TGTGCCAGCAGCCCGGTAGCGGGGGGCTACAATGAGCAGTTCTTC. Translating gives CASSPVAGGYNEQFF. This rearrangement joins TRBV3-1 (or the pseudogene TRBV3-2) to TRBJ2-1, with 10 bases that match TRBD2. The CDR3 spans 15 residues. J lost 3 bases, V lost 4 bases, and 3 bases had no gene match. From germline, CDR1 is LGHDT and CDR2 YNNKEL (reference sequence).

This clone was picked up one time. The V and J genes are TRBV14 and TRBJ2-3; the D is unclear. The length of the CDR3 is 13 residues. From germline, CDR1 is SGHDN and CDR2 FVKESK. Trimming cost V 2 bases and J 2 bases, with 5 bases left between them. The CDR3 DNA sequence: TGTGCCAGCAGCCAACGACTCACAGATACGCAGTATTTT. Its translation is CASSQRLTDTQYF.

The chain uses TRBV7-2 and TRBJ2-3; the D is unclear. The V gene's germline CDR1 is SGHTA and CDR2 FQGNSA. With 1 base removed from V and 6 bases from J, the gap between germline ends came to 11 bases. CDR3 length: 14 residues. DNA of the CDR3: TGTGCCAGCAGCTTAGGCCCCTTTCAGGATACGCAGTATTTT. As protein: CASSLGPFQDTQYF.

The gene calls are TRBV4-1 and TRBJ1-6; TRBD1 might be the D (6 bases). Germline V CDR1 and CDR2: MGHRA, YSYEKL. This CDR3 contains 15 residues. V was cut by 5 bases and J by 6 bases, with 14 bases left in between. The CDR3 loop reads CASSSGTRGNSPLHF. For the CDR3, the DNA is TGCGCCAGCAGCTCTGGGACAAGGGGTAATTCACCCCTCCACTTT.

The chain combines TRBV7-8 with TRBJ2-1, with 8 bases matching TRBD2. J gave up 3 bases and V 3 bases, and 4 bases lay outside the gene matches. The CDR3 spans 15 residues. Germline V gene data show CDR1 as SGHVS and CDR2 as FQNEAQ. For the CDR3, the DNA is TGTGCCAGCAGCTTCCAGCGGGGGTACTACAATGAGCAGTTCTTC. Its protein is CASSFQRGYYNEQFF.

The sample holds a few counts of this clone. V usage is TRBV11-2 and J usage is TRBJ1-6; D uncertain. In germline, CDR1 is SGHAT, CDR2 FQNNGV. The CDR3 is made up of 14 amino acids. With 0 bases removed from V and 15 bases from J, the gap between germline ends came to 15 bases. The CDR3 reads CASSLDPLAPHLHF. CDR3 DNA sequence: TGTGCCAGCAGCTTAGATCCCCTGGCTCCGCACCTCCACTTT.

V usage is TRBV9 and J usage is TRBJ2-2; TRBD1 aligns across 8 bases. The CDR3 runs to 16 residues. V lost 4 bases, J lost 1 base, and 6 bases stayed unmatched. Germline-derived CDR1 and CDR2 are SGDLS and YYNGEE. As DNA, the CDR3 is TGTGCCAGCAGCCCGACTGGACAGGGGAACACCGGGGAGCTGTTTTTT. Its translation: CASSPTGQGNTGELFF.

V and J are TRBV13 and TRBJ2-3; TRBD2 might be the D (7 bases). Germline-derived CDR1 and CDR2 are PRHDT and FYEKMQ (reference sequence). This CDR3 is 17 amino acids long. Deletions cut 5 bases from V and 2 bases from J, with 20 bases between. Written as DNA, the CDR3 is TGTGCCAGCAGCCCCCCTGAGGCGGGGGCAACCACAGATACGCAGTATTTT. Translating gives CASSPPEAGATTDTQYF.

The rearrangement uses TRBV3-1 (or the pseudogene TRBV3-2) and TRBJ2-7; perhaps TRBD2 as D (6 bases). Germline loops: CDR1 LGHDT, CDR2 YNNKEL (reference sequence). There are 16 residues in the CDR3. V lost 0 bases and J lost 5, with 17 bases in between. CDR3 in amino acids: CASSQEPQARGHEQYF. In DNA, the CDR3 is TGTGCCAGCAGCCAAGAACCCCAAGCGCGGGGCCACGAGCAGTACTTC.

J is TRBJ2-1 and V is TRBV24-1; TRBD2 agrees at 7 bases. Germline V gene data show CDR1 as KGHDR and CDR2 as SFDVKD. With V trimmed by 5 bases and J by 5 bases, 8 bases remained unmatched. CDR3 length equals 15 residues. The CDR3 DNA is TGTGCCACCAGTGCGGGGGGTAGCCGTAACAATGAGCAGTTCTTC. Translation gives CATSAGGSRNNEQFF.

The J gene is TRBJ2-5, the V gene TRBV5-1; TRBD2 aligns across 9 bases. This CDR3 is 15 amino acids long. V gave up 4 bases and J gave up 5 bases; unmatched junction bases: 9. Germline CDR1 is SGHRS and CDR2 is YFSETQ. This CDR3 is CASSVGTSNTETQYF. Here the CDR3 DNA reads TGCGCCAGCAGCGTGGGGACTAGCAACACGGAGACCCAGTACTTC. Variable domain in full (rest from reference TRBV5-1 and TRBJ2-5): KAGVTQTPRYLIKTRGQQVTLSCSPISGHRSVSWYQQTPGQGLQFLFEYFSETQRNKGNFPGRFSGRQFSNSRSEMNVSTLELGDSALYLCASSVGTSNTETQYFGPGTRLLVL.

The chain couples TRBV28 to TRBJ1-2, with a weak D call TRBD1 (6 bases). Germline-derived CDR1 and CDR2 are MDHEN and SYDVKM. This CDR3 comprises 12 residues. Between the trimmed V and J ends, which lost 8 bases and 4 bases, there was a span of 11 bases. The CDR3 nucleotides are TGTGCCAGCGGCAGGGGTGTCTATGGCTACACCTTC. Translation: CASGRGVYGYTF.

The chain has TRBV7-9 and TRBJ2-2, with D perhaps TRBD2 (6 bases). The CDR3 length is 16 residues. Trimming shortened V by 4 bases and J by 1 base, and 13 bases separated the two germline ends. Per germline, CDR1 SEHNR and CDR2 FQNEAQ (reference sequence). The CDR3 protein is CASSSIMGGNTGELFF. The CDR3 DNA is TGTGCCAGCAGCTCAATCATGGGGGGGAACACCGGGGAGCTGTTTTTT.

This clone appeared a few times. The rearrangement joins TRBV10-3 to TRBJ1-1; 9 bases agree with TRBD1. V shed 3 bases, J shed 1 base, and the junction held 3 bases outside the gene matches. This CDR3 is built from 15 residues. CDR1 and CDR2 from the germline V gene are ENHRY and SYGVKD. For the CDR3, the DNA is TGTGCCATCAGTGACTGGGACAGGGAGAACACTGAAGCTTTCTTT. This gives the protein CAISDWDRENTEAFF.

The chain links TRBV5-4 to TRBJ2-7; TRBD1 is a possible D gene (6 bases). Per germline, CDR1 SGHNT and CDR2 YYREEE (reference sequence). The CDR3 is 14 residues long. V was cut by 4 bases and J by 2 bases, with 13 bases left in between. CDR3 sequence (DNA): TGTGCCAGCAGCCCCGGACAGAGACCCTACGAGCAGTACTTC. As protein: CASSPGQRPYEQYF. The whole variable domain, filled in from reference TRBV5-4 and TRBJ2-7, reads ETGVTQSPTHLIKTRGQQVTLRCSSQSGHNTVSWYQQALGQGPQFIFQYYREEENGRGNFPPRFSGLQFPNYSSELNVNALELDDSALYLCASSPGQRPYEQYFGPGTRLTVT.

V gene TRBV4-3 combines with J gene TRBJ1-2; D is unclear. Germline V CDR1 and CDR2: LGHNA, YSLEER. Deletions cut 0 bases from V and 7 bases from J, with 12 bases between. The CDR3 is made up of 14 amino acids. The CDR3 DNA is TGCGCCAGCAGCCAAGATCTTCGGGGAACTGGCTACACCTTC. Amino acids: CASSQDLRGTGYTF.

The chain employs TRBV5-5 and TRBJ1-2; D unresolved. The CDR3 is 13 amino acids. The ends were cut back, 3 bases at V and 3 bases at J, with 9 bases in the middle. Germline V CDR1 and CDR2: SGHKS, YYEKEE (reference sequence). CDR3 amino acids: CASSWTEDYGYTF. The CDR3, as DNA: TGTGCCAGCAGCTGGACTGAAGACTATGGCTACACCTTC.

This clone has a single count. The chain combines TRBV18 with TRBJ2-6; D not certain. Trimming removed 6 bases at V and 0 bases at J, with 6 bases between. This CDR3 comprises 14 residues. Germline CDR1 and CDR2: KGHSH and LQKENI. CDR3 DNA sequence: TGTGCCAGCTCCCAATTCTCTGGGGCCAACGTCCTGACTTTC. Translated: CASSQFSGANVLTF.

The chain is built from TRBV5-1 and TRBJ1-6, with 9 bases that match TRBD1. The J segment lost 8 bases and the V segment lost 0 bases, leaving 3 bases of the junction unmatched. There are 15 residues in the CDR3. CDR1 SGHRS and CDR2 YFSETQ come from the germline V gene. The CDR3 region has the DNA TGCGCCAGCAGCTTGGTGGGACAGGGAGATTCACCCCTCCACTTT. Encoded protein: CASSLVGQGDSPLHF.

CDR3 in amino acids: CASSQAGNTEAFF. DNA of the CDR3: TGTGCCAGCAGCCAGGCAGGGAACACTGAAGCTTTCTTT. The chain couples TRBV3-1 (or the pseudogene TRBV3-2) to TRBJ1-1; no definite D call. The V gene's germline CDR1 is LGHDT and CDR2 YNNKEL (reference sequence). Deletions cut 3 bases from V and 1 base from J, with 6 bases between. The CDR3 is made up of 13 amino acids.

This clone has just a few counts. The rearrangement uses TRBV6-2 or TRBV6-3 and TRBJ1-5; TRBD1 agrees at 9 bases. This CDR3 contains 15 residues. Germline V gene sequence: CDR1 MNHEY, CDR2 SVGEGT. The V gene end was trimmed by 6 bases and the J gene end by 2 bases; junction bases not matched to a gene: 5. The CDR3 protein is CASSTGGWGNQPQHF. Written as DNA, the CDR3 is TGTGCCAGCAGCACAGGGGGCTGGGGCAATCAGCCCCAGCATTTT.